This is a list of T cell receptor beta chains from one sample in a study of kidney transplant recipient with SARS-CoV-2 infection. MiXCR was run by TCRdb on the reads, yielding one entry per CDR3 protein. Among 200,000 to 300,000 distinct CDR3 sequences listed, around 28% were seen once. The specimen comprised a blood sample, sampled at baseline and on day 111 from a kidney transplant recipient. The receptors shown here come from a male patient aged 25 to 39 who had COVID-19 and was a kidney transplant recipient. Some T cells may be transferred from the graft donor. CDR3s leave out the opening cysteine and the closing phenylalanine or tryptophan.

V | CDR3
TRBV3-1 | ASSYGSTLRKTYGYT
TRBV19 | TSKGQGTEAF
TRBV20-1 | SAEGQITDTQY
TRBV6-4 | ASSNPRSHGKTYGYT
TRBV3-1 | ASSDYGPISFSETQY
TRBV15 | TTSALRQGGTDTQY
TRBV12-3/TRBV12-4 | ATKLAQNTGELF
TRBV18 | ASSPLGAGAFNEQF
TRBV12-3/TRBV12-4 | ASSFHTSGHTDTQY
TRBV6-2/TRBV6-3 | ASSAPYDPTGNTIY
TRBV6-5 | ASSRDRSNTEAF